This TCR beta chain stems from a study of cytomegalovirus exposure and HLA in healthy donors. Points from the study as a whole: In the 120 or so validation repertoires, approximately 93% of cluster scores exceeded 0, per a later analysis.

CDR3 length: 16 residues. The V end was cut by 4 bases, the J end by 2 bases, with 18 bases between. Germline values: CDR1 SGDLS, CDR2 YYNGEE. The data were produced by immunoSEQ multiplex PCR, yet TCRdb's version contains in-frame clones alone and is incomplete. The table shows about 250,000 clones, with more than 75% occurring only once. For this clone: Its specificity is unknown.

This chain uses TRBV9 with TRBJ2-5, with D possibly being TRBD1 (6 bases). The sequence was collected from a man younger than 30 in good health and CMV-seropositive. Input material: PBMCs. The CDR3 reads CASSPSGGRGQETQYF. The CDR3 DNA sequence: TGTGCCAGCAGCCCTAGTGGGGGCAGAGGTCAAGAGACCCAGTACTTC.